This T cell receptor (beta chain) was recorded in a study of cytomegalovirus exposure and HLA in healthy donors. Study-wide context: The roughly 110 validation repertoires were reported in a later analysis to have been generated on the same platform as the roughly 670 first-cohort repertoires. Study findings and constraints: A list of 150 to 200 TCR beta chains associated with cytomegalovirus was given. TCR sequences were mostly rare, though some public TCRs occurred in many donors.

CDR1 and CDR2 from the germline V gene are MNHEY and SMNVEV (reference sequence). The CDR3 is 13 residues long. Trimming took 8 bases from V and 3 from J; bases not matched to a gene: 2. In regard to this clone: The antigen remains unidentified.

TCRdb's table, derived via immunoSEQ multiplex PCR, lists solely in-frame clones and lacks some. The repertoire holds under 350,000 clones, 65% to 90% seen once, with roughly 0.99% in the top ten. The donors were members of the validation cohort, which comprised about 130 subjects and was separate from the first cohort of roughly 700 subjects. The TCR sequence derives from a woman between 18 and 29 years old in good health and CMV-seronegative. J is TRBJ1-5 and V is TRBV27, with 9 nucleotides matching TRBD1. Source material: PBMCs. CDR3 bases: TGTGCCAGCGGGGACAGGGTCAATCAGCCCCAGCATTTT. It codes for CASGDRVNQPQHF.